The 32 T cell receptor beta chains below all came from one sample that was sequenced in a study of T cell changes during pregnancy in multiple sclerosis. The protocol was immunoSEQ multiplex PCR, while the TCRdb copy is restricted to in-frame clones and leaves out a portion. The table has about 42,000 clones, roughly 87% seen once. The input for sequencing was CD4+ T cells from peripheral blood mononuclear cells, taken after pregnancy. These receptors were taken from a female donor with multiple sclerosis, enrolled in a pregnancy study.

V and J are TRBV18 and TRBJ1-6; 12 bases align to TRBD1. Germline V gives CDR1 KGHSH, CDR2 LQKENI. J lost 4 bases, V lost 4 bases, and 11 bases had no gene match. The CDR3 sequence is 19 residues long. The CDR3 nucleotides read TGTGCCAGCTCACATCCGGGACAGGGGGCCCAACCTTATAATTCACCCCTCCACTTT. Translating it yields CASSHPGQGAQPYNSPLHF.

This chain links TRBV4-1 with TRBJ2-7, with 7 bases matching TRBD1. This CDR3 spans 13 amino acids. Trimming removed 4 bases from V and 3 bases from J; junction bases left unmatched: 3. Germline CDR1 reads MGHRA; CDR2 reads YSYEKL. The CDR3 coding sequence is TGCGCCAGCAGCCTTGGGACAGTCTACGAGCAGTACTTC. This encodes CASSLGTVYEQYF.

The chain uses TRBV5-1 and TRBJ2-2, with TRBD1 identical over 7 bases. The CDR3 consists of 15 residues. V gave up 2 bases and J gave up 3 bases; unmatched junction bases: 4. Germline CDR1 SGHRS, CDR2 YFSETQ. CDR3 protein: CASSFTGAYTGELFF. As DNA, the CDR3 is TGCGCCAGCAGCTTCACAGGGGCATACACCGGGGAGCTGTTTTTT.

The chain has TRBV2 and TRBJ2-4, with TRBD1 identical over 8 bases. The CDR3 is 13 amino acids. CDR1 is SNHLY and CDR2 is FYNNEI in the germline V gene. J lost 9 bases, V lost 3 bases, and 4 bases had no gene match. CDR3 loop: CASSEGQGAIQYF. In DNA, the CDR3 is TGTGCCAGCAGTGAGGGGCAGGGGGCCATTCAGTACTTC.

The rearrangement links TRBV13 to TRBJ1-2, with D perhaps matching TRBD1 (5 bases). The CDR3 is made up of 15 amino acids. Germline V CDR1 and CDR2: PRHDT, FYEKMQ (reference sequence). V lost 0 bases, J lost 3 bases, and 11 bases lay in between. The CDR3 DNA sequence: TGTGCCAGCAGCTTAGGTAGGGGAATGGACTATGGCTACACCTTC. It is translated as CASSLGRGMDYGYTF.

This chain uses TRBV6-6 with TRBJ2-5, with D perhaps TRBD1 (6 bases). The CDR3 contains 15 residues. In germline, CDR1 is MNHNY, CDR2 SVGAGI (reference sequence). V gave up 3 bases and J gave up 5 bases, with 16 bases separating them. The CDR3 sequence is CASSYGDRDTETQYF. The DNA for the CDR3 is TGTGCCAGCAGTTATGGAGACCGGGACACTGAGACCCAGTACTTC.

This chain uses TRBV7-2 with TRBJ1-4; D call uncertain. Germline V gene data show CDR1 as SGHTA and CDR2 as FQGNSA. V was cut by 5 bases and J by 2 bases, with 12 bases left in between. The CDR3 has 15 amino acids. The CDR3 sequence: CASSPVTGTNEKLFF. The CDR3 region has the DNA TGTGCCAGCAGCCCGGTCACGGGGACTAATGAAAAACTGTTTTTT.

This chain links TRBV18 with TRBJ2-1, with 10 positions matching TRBD1. Germline lookup yields CDR1 KGHSH and CDR2 LQKENI. Germline trimming cut 4 bases from V and 5 bases from J; bases unmatched to any gene: 5. CDR3 length equals 15 residues. CDR3 nucleotides: TGTGCCAGCTCACTCTCCGGACAGGGGGACAATGAGCAGTTCTTC. Its protein is CASSLSGQGDNEQFF.

This clone occurred once. V usage is TRBV28 and J usage is TRBJ1-2; D ambiguous. The CDR3 totals 13 residues. Deletions cut 6 bases from V and 4 bases from J, with 12 bases between. CDR1 and CDR2 (germline): MDHEN, SYDVKM. The CDR3 loop reads CASSLALSYGYTF. CDR3 coding DNA: TGTGCCAGCAGCCTGGCCCTCTCCTATGGCTACACCTTC.

The chain joins TRBV5-1 to TRBJ2-7, with a tentative D call TRBD1 (5 bases). Deletions cut 5 bases from V and 2 bases from J, with 17 bases between. CDR3 length: 15 amino acids. Germline V gene lookup returns CDR1 SGHRS and CDR2 YFSETQ. The CDR3 DNA is TGCGCCAGCAGGGCGGTAGAGGCAGGGCCCTACGAGCAGTACTTC. Amino acids: CASRAVEAGPYEQYF.

The chain uses TRBV5-5 and TRBJ1-2, with 8 bases lining up with TRBD1. The J segment lost 8 bases and the V segment lost 2 bases, leaving 5 bases of the junction unmatched. CDR1 SGHKS and CDR2 YYEKEE come from the germline V gene (reference sequence). This CDR3 has 13 amino acids. CDR3 residues: CASSLGQGWGYTF. In DNA, the CDR3 is TGTGCCAGCAGCTTAGGACAGGGTTGGGGCTACACCTTC.

This chain uses TRBV4-1 with TRBJ1-6; 9 positions agree with TRBD1. V shed 0 bases, J shed 7 bases, and the junction held 7 bases outside the gene matches. CDR1 and CDR2 from the germline V gene are MGHRA and YSYEKL. This CDR3 is 17 amino acids long. CDR3 amino acids: CASSQDLGTGHNSPLHF. CDR3 DNA: TGCGCCAGCAGCCAAGACCTCGGGACAGGGCACAATTCACCCCTCCACTTT.

This chain uses TRBV13 with TRBJ2-1; 10 positions agree with TRBD2. J was trimmed by 4 bases and V by 6 bases; bases with no gene match: 9. The CDR3 has 16 amino acids. Germline assignment: CDR1 PRHDT and CDR2 FYEKMQ (reference sequence). The CDR3: CASRERGGPLYNEQFF. The CDR3 region has the DNA TGTGCCAGCAGGGAGCGGGGGGGCCCCTTATACAATGAGCAGTTCTTC.

This chain joins TRBV6-1 and TRBJ1-3, with D possibly TRBD1 on 6 matching bases. V gave up 1 base and J gave up 4 bases, with 8 bases separating them. The CDR3 is made up of 14 amino acids. Germline values: CDR1 MNHNS, CDR2 SASEGT. CDR3 sequence: CASSEEGTGNTIYF. The CDR3, as DNA: TGTGCCAGCAGTGAAGAGGGGACAGGAAACACCATATATTTT.

The chain uses TRBV7-2 and TRBJ1-6; TRBD1 matches 10 bases. The trim removed 5 bases at V and 10 bases at J, leaving 11 bases unmatched. CDR1 SGHTA and CDR2 FQGNSA come from the germline V gene. The CDR3 has 16 amino acids. As DNA, the CDR3 is TGTGCCAGCAGCACCCGCAGACAGGGGGCTGGATCACCCCTCCACTTT. Amino acids: CASSTRRQGAGSPLHF.

This chain joins TRBV9 and TRBJ1-5; D possibly corresponds to TRBD1 (5 bases). The germline V and J ends were trimmed by 0 bases and 7 bases, with 8 bases remaining between them. CDR3 length: 13 amino acids. CDR1 is SGDLS, CDR2 YYNGEE, per germline. CDR3 sequence: CASSVGGGQPQHF. CDR3 nucleotide sequence: TGTGCCAGCAGCGTAGGCGGGGGGCAGCCCCAGCATTTT. Full variable domain (remainder filled in from reference TRBV9 and TRBJ1-5): DSGVTQTPKHLITATGQRVTLRCSPRSGDLSVYWYQQSLDQGLQFLIQYYNGEERAKGNILERFSAQQFPDLHSELNLSSLELGDSALYFCASSVGGGQPQHFGDGTRLSIL.

The chain combines TRBV6-1 with TRBJ2-7, with TRBD1 identical over 9 bases. The CDR3 contains 15 residues. Germline-derived CDR1 and CDR2 are MNHNS and SASEGT. Losses at the gene ends were 8 bases for V and 3 bases for J; bases not matched to a gene: 11. The DNA for the CDR3 is TGTGCCAGCTGGGGAATTAGGACAGGGGTCTACGAGCAGTACTTC. This codes for CASWGIRTGVYEQYF.

The gene calls are TRBV15 and TRBJ1-1; tentative D call: TRBD1 (6 bases). V lost 1 base and J 6 bases, leaving 9 bases between the germline ends. This CDR3 spans 13 amino acids. The germline V gene has CDR1 LNHNV and CDR2 YYDKDF (reference sequence). CDR3 sequence (DNA): TGTGCCACCAGCAGAGGGGACACCCCTGAAGCTTTCTTT. As protein: CATSRGDTPEAFF.

This chain connects TRBV4-1 to TRBJ1-5; D is perhaps TRBD1 (5 bases). V lost 2 bases to trimming and J lost 1 base, with 9 bases between them. Germline values: CDR1 MGHRA, CDR2 YSYEKL. CDR3 size: 15 residues. CDR3 region: CASSQRTQSNQPQHF. In DNA form, the CDR3 reads TGCGCCAGCAGCCAAAGGACACAAAGCAATCAGCCCCAGCATTTT.

The J gene is TRBJ1-1, the V gene TRBV4-2; 9 bases align to TRBD1. The J segment lost 3 bases and the V segment lost 3 bases, leaving 5 bases of the junction unmatched. From germline, CDR1 is LGHNA and CDR2 YNFKEQ. This CDR3 is built from 15 residues. The CDR3 region is CASSHLNRGHTEAFF. CDR3 bases: TGTGCCAGCAGCCACCTAAACAGGGGGCACACTGAAGCTTTCTTT.

The chain combines TRBV6-6 with TRBJ1-5; D call uncertain. The CDR3 totals 13 residues. The V end was cut by 6 bases, the J end by 7 bases, with 13 bases between. The germline gives CDR1 MNHNY, CDR2 SVGAGI (reference sequence). CDR3 nucleotides: TGTGCCAGCAGCCCGGCCCGGGGACAGCCCCAGCATTTT. Translated: CASSPARGQPQHF.

This clone came up once. The CDR3 coding sequence is TGTGCCAGCAGTTTGCTAGGGACTAGATCTTACAATGAGCAGTTCTTC. It codes for CASSLLGTRSYNEQFF. The V and J genes are TRBV27 and TRBJ2-1; 8 bases align to TRBD2. The CDR3 totals 16 residues. The ends lost 3 bases at V and 4 bases at J; junction bases unmatched: 8. Germline V CDR1 and CDR2: MNHEY, SMNVEV (reference sequence).

The rearrangement joins TRBV4-2 to TRBJ2-1; the match to TRBD2 covers 13 bases. The length of the CDR3 is 15 residues. Germline CDR1 reads LGHNA; CDR2 reads YNFKEQ. J was trimmed by 10 bases and V by 0 bases; bases with no gene match: 3. As DNA, the CDR3 is TGTGCCAGCAGCCAAGAACTAGCGGGGGGGCGGGAGCAGTTCTTC. The encoded protein is CASSQELAGGREQFF.

The J gene is TRBJ2-5, the V gene TRBV5-6, with no clear D. The CDR3 is 13 amino acids. V was pared by 1 base and J by 5 bases, with 9 bases between. Germline V gene data show CDR1 as SGHDT and CDR2 as YYEEEE. The CDR3 here is CASSLTGFETQYF. The CDR3 coding sequence is TGTGCCAGCAGCTTGACCGGGTTTGAGACCCAGTACTTC.

V and J are TRBV5-4 and TRBJ1-1, with D unresolved. The V end was cut by 6 bases, the J end by 6 bases, with 18 bases between. Germline lookup yields CDR1 SGHNT and CDR2 YYREEE (reference sequence). CDR3 length: 14 amino acids. CDR3 region: CASNTEGGRAEAFF. The CDR3 DNA follows: TGTGCCAGCAATACGGAGGGTGGGAGGGCTGAAGCTTTCTTT. Full variable domain (missing parts from reference TRBV5-4 and TRBJ1-1): ETGVTQSPTHLIKTRGQQVTLRCSSQSGHNTVSWYQQALGQGPQFIFQYYREEENGRGNFPPRFSGLQFPNYSSELNVNALELDDSALYLCASNTEGGRAEAFFGQGTRLTVV.

This clone showed up just a few times. V gene TRBV10-3 combines with J gene TRBJ1-1; no clear D. This CDR3 has 14 amino acids. The V end lost 6 bases, the J end lost 1 base, and 12 bases lay between the germline ends. Germline CDR1 reads ENHRY; CDR2 reads SYGVKD. CDR3 sequence: CAIRDSGQNTEAFF. The CDR3 DNA sequence: TGTGCCATCAGAGATAGCGGTCAGAACACTGAAGCTTTCTTT.

The chain couples TRBV7-3 to TRBJ2-5, with 12 nucleotides matching TRBD2. From germline, CDR1 is SGHTA and CDR2 FQGTGA. V was pared by 2 bases and J by 4 bases, with 5 bases of the junction left unmatched. The CDR3 is 16 residues long. CDR3 amino acids: CASSLELAGGLETQYF. DNA of the CDR3: TGTGCCAGCAGCTTAGAGCTAGCGGGGGGGCTAGAGACCCAGTACTTC. The entire variable domain, with the rest obtained from reference TRBV7-3 and TRBJ2-5, is as follows: GAGVSQTPSNKVTEKGKYVELRCDPISGHTALYWYRQSLGQGPEFLIYFQGTGAADDSGLPNDRFFAVRPEGSVSTLKIQRTERGDSAVYLCASSLELAGGLETQYFGPGTRLLVL.

The V call is TRBV9, the J call TRBJ1-5; no clear D. Germline V lookup: CDR1 SGDLS, CDR2 YYNGEE. The CDR3 has 15 residues. Trimming pared 4 bases from V and 0 bases from J, leaving 11 bases between. CDR3 sequence (DNA): TGTGCCAGCAGCCCAGGAGGAAATAGCAATCAGCCCCAGCATTTT. Protein: CASSPGGNSNQPQHF.

The DNA for the CDR3 is TGTGCCAGCAGCTCCCAGGAGCGGGGGGGCCCAGATACGCAGTATTTT. Translated, it gives CASSSQERGGPDTQYF. This chain connects TRBV5-4 to TRBJ2-3; 10 bases agree with TRBD2. With V trimmed by 3 bases and J by 4 bases, 8 bases remained unmatched. The CDR3 sequence is 16 residues long. Germline assignment: CDR1 SGHNT and CDR2 YYREEE (reference sequence).

Only a few counts were recorded for this clone. The V and J genes are TRBV7-3 and TRBJ1-2; D remains ambiguous. Trimming took 2 bases from V and 8 from J, leaving 9 bases between them. Germline loops: CDR1 SGHTA, CDR2 FQGTGA. This CDR3 is 12 amino acids long. In DNA form, the CDR3 reads TGTGCCAGCAGCTTAGGTCGTGAGGGCTACACCTTC. This codes for CASSLGREGYTF.

This clone was seen only once. The chain links TRBV19 to TRBJ1-2, with 7 positions matching TRBD1. The V and J ends lost 5 bases and 4 bases, in that order; junction bases with no gene match: 10. Looked up from germline, CDR1 is LNHDA and CDR2 is SQIVND (reference sequence). The CDR3 is made up of 15 amino acids. This chain's CDR3 is CASSSLDRDFYGYTF. DNA of the CDR3: TGTGCCAGTAGTTCATTAGACAGGGACTTCTATGGCTACACCTTC.

This sequence joins TRBV30 and TRBJ2-1; D not resolved. The CDR3 is 14 amino acids. V was cut by 4 bases and J by 0 bases, with 10 bases left in between. Germline V CDR1 and CDR2: GTSNPN, SVGIG (reference sequence). CDR3 in amino acids: CAWTLGFSYNEQFF. CDR3 sequence (DNA): TGTGCCTGGACTTTGGGCTTCTCCTACAATGAGCAGTTCTTC. Full variable domain (rest looked up from reference TRBV30 and TRBJ2-1): SQTIHQWPATLVQPVGSPLSLECTVEGTSNPNLYWYRQAAGRGLQLLFYSVGIGQISSEVPQNLSASRPQDRQFILSSKKLLLSDSGFYLCAWTLGFSYNEQFFGPGTRLTVL.